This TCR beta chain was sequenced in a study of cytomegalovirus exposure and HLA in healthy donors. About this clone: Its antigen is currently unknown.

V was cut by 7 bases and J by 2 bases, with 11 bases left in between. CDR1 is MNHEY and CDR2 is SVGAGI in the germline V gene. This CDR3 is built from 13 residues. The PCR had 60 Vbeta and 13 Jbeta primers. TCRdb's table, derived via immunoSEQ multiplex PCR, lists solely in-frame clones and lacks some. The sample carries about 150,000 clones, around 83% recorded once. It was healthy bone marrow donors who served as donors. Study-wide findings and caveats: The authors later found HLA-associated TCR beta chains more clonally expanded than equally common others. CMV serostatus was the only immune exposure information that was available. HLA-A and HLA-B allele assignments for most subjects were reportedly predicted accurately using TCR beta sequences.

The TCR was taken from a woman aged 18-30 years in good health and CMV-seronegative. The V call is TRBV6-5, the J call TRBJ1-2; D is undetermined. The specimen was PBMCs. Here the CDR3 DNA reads TGTGCCAGCACCCCACACGAAAACTATGGCTACACCTTC. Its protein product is CASTPHENYGYTF.